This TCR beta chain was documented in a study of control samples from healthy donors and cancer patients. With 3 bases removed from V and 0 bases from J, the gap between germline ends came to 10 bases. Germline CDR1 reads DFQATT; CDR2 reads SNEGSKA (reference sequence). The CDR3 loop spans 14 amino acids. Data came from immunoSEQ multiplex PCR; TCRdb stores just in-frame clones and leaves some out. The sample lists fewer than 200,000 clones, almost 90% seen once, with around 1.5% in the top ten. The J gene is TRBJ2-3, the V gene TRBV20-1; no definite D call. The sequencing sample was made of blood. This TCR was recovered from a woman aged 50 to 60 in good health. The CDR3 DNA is TGCAGTGCTAGTGGGGATTCTAGCACAGATACGCAGTATTTT. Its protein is CSASGDSSTDTQYF.